This T cell receptor beta chain was obtained from a study of glioma-infiltrating T cells. With 3 bases removed from V and 0 bases from J, the gap between germline ends came to 12 bases. The CDR3 length is 16 residues. Germline V gene lookup returns CDR1 SGHVS and CDR2 FQNEAQ. Using RNA template, CDR3s of TCR alpha and beta were amplified with iRepertoire arm-PCR. MiXCR, applied by TCRdb to the multiplex PCR reads, yields one record per CDR3 protein. Of fewer than 110,000 distinct CDR3 sequences in the sample, roughly 30% were seen once. This sequence joins TRBV7-8 and TRBJ1-5; no clear D gene. The receptor was isolated from a human donor with low-grade glioma or glioblastoma, undergoing nonglioma brain surgery, or in good health (not recorded which). Source material: glioma tissue, nonneoplastic brain tissue, or PBMCs (not recorded which). The CDR3 region has the DNA TGTGCCAGCAGCTTTACAGATCTTTATAGCAATCAGCCCCAGCATTTT. As protein: CASSFTDLYSNQPQHF. Full variable domain (remainder filled in from reference TRBV7-8 and TRBJ1-5): GAGVSQSPRYKVAKRGQDVALRCDPISGHVSLFWYQQALGQGPEFLTYFQNEAQLDKSGLPSDRFFAERPEGSVSTLKIQRTQQEDSAVYLCASSFTDLYSNQPQHFGDGTRLSIL.